The 30 T cell receptor beta chains reported below all come from one sample, sequenced in a study of T cell repertoires in cytomegalovirus infection. Antigen specificity for these receptors is unknown. From the reads, TCRdb called clonotypes with MiXCR, one entry per CDR3 protein. The sample holds approximately 310,000 distinct CDR3 sequences, just under 25% seen once. Sequencing used cultured PBMCs, obtained from culture after CMV antigen stimulation. The receptors originated from a human donor in good health (CMV status not recorded). Some clones in this sample may be carry-over from other donors' samples.

Concerning this clonotype: A read error may produce the germline difference seen at one junction end. The chain couples TRBV4-1 to TRBJ2-5; perhaps TRBD1 as D (5 bases). The CDR3 length is 15 residues. CDR1 MGHRA and CDR2 YSYEKL come from the germline V gene. The CDR3 DNA follows: TGTGCCAGCAGCCAAAGGGGCAGCCTGGGTGAGACCCAGTACTTC. This gives the protein CASSQRGSLGETQYF.

This clonotype was detected a few times. The chain combines TRBV20-1 with TRBJ1-2, with TRBD1 identical over 9 bases. The CDR3 covers 16 residues. Unmatched junction bases numbered 13, after V lost 4 bases and J lost 4 bases. The germline V gene encodes CDR1 DFQATT and CDR2 SNEGSKA (reference sequence). CDR3 protein: CSATLPGTGIGYGYTF. CDR3 DNA sequence: TGCAGTGCTACCCTCCCCGGGACAGGGATTGGCTATGGCTACACCTTC.

The genes are TRBV7-9 and TRBJ2-1; TRBD2 might be the D (5 bases). Germline V gene data show CDR1 as SEHNR and CDR2 as FQNEAQ (reference sequence). The CDR3 runs to 15 residues. The V gene lost 1 base and the J gene lost 6 bases, with 13 bases spanning the gap. In nucleotides, the CDR3 is TGTGCCAGCAGCTTAGGCAGGAGGCTGAGCAATGAGCAGTTCTTC. This gives the protein CASSLGRRLSNEQFF. Complete variable domain (other parts from reference TRBV7-9 and TRBJ2-1): DTGVSQNPRHKITKRGQNVTFRCDPISEHNRLYWYRQTLGQGPEFLTYFQNEAQLEKSRLLSDRFSAERPKGSFSTLEIQRTEQGDSAMYLCASSLGRRLSNEQFFGPGTRLTVL.

There are many counts of this clonotype. The V call is TRBV7-2, the J call TRBJ2-1, with 12 bases identical to TRBD2. Germline CDR1 SGHTA, CDR2 FQGNSA. J was trimmed by 7 bases and V by 2 bases; bases with no gene match: 12. The CDR3 is 18 residues long. The CDR3 loop is CASSLPPMTSGRRNEQFF. CDR3 in DNA: TGTGCCAGCAGCTTACCCCCCATGACTAGCGGGAGACGGAATGAGCAGTTCTTC.

The gene calls are TRBV4-3 and TRBJ1-1; D is perhaps TRBD1 (5 bases). Looked up from germline, CDR1 is LGHNA and CDR2 is YSLEER. The CDR3 has 13 residues. Deletions cut 2 bases from V and 6 bases from J, with 10 bases between. The CDR3 region has the DNA TGCGCCAGCAGCCAAAGTCAGGGTTCTGAAGCTTTCTTT. It codes for CASSQSQGSEAFF.

J is TRBJ2-7 and V is TRBV6-6, with D unclear. Germline V gene data show CDR1 as MNHNY and CDR2 as SVGAGI (reference sequence). This CDR3 spans 13 amino acids. V lost 0 bases to trimming and J lost 5 bases, with 8 bases between them. The CDR3 is CASSYSVVDEQYV. The CDR3 DNA is TGTGCCAGCAGTTACTCGGTAGTTGACGAGCAGTACGTC.

This clonotype was found a few times. The rearrangement joins TRBV19 to TRBJ2-3; the D call may be TRBD1 or TRBD2 (6 bases each). V was clipped by 7 bases and J by 0 bases, with 20 bases between them. Germline CDR1 and CDR2: LNHDA and SQIVND (reference sequence). CDR3 length: 17 residues. The CDR3 coding sequence is TGTGCCAGTACCCCTCCCTTGGGGGCGGGAAGCACAGATACGCAGTATTTT. Protein product: CASTPPLGAGSTDTQYF.

This clonotype was recorded many times. The genes are TRBV7-2 and TRBJ2-2; D gene ambiguous. The CDR3 has 14 residues. Between the trimmed V and J ends, which lost 4 bases and 6 bases, there was a span of 12 bases. Germline loops: CDR1 SGHTA, CDR2 FQGNSA. In nucleotides, the CDR3 is TGTGCCAGCAGCTCGACCTTTCCGGCCGGGGAGCTGTTTTTT. Its protein product is CASSSTFPAGELFF.

The rearrangement links TRBV27 to TRBJ1-2; D ambiguous. From germline, CDR1 is MNHEY and CDR2 SMNVEV (reference sequence). CDR3 length: 13 amino acids. Trimming stripped 0 bases from V and 4 bases from J, with 6 bases between. The CDR3 DNA reads as TGTGCCAGCAGTTTATCAGGGCTCTATGGCTACACCTTC. Protein product: CASSLSGLYGYTF.

The chain recombines TRBV29-1 with TRBJ2-5; possibly TRBD2 for D (6 bases). Germline values: CDR1 SQVTM, CDR2 ANQGSEA. Deletions cut 5 bases from V and 5 bases from J, with 15 bases between. CDR3 length: 13 amino acids. The CDR3: CSVWGVPGETQYF. The CDR3 DNA reads TGCAGCGTTTGGGGGGTGCCGGGGGAGACCCAGTACTTC.

V usage is TRBV20-1 and J usage is TRBJ2-6; D is possibly TRBD1 (7 bases). Germline V gene data show CDR1 as DFQATT and CDR2 as SNEGSKA (reference sequence). The CDR3 covers 17 residues. With 1 base removed from V and 1 base from J, the gap between germline ends came to 14 bases. The chain's CDR3 is CSARGRQGLSGANVLTF. The DNA of the CDR3 is TGCAGTGCTAGAGGGAGACAGGGACTTTCTGGGGCCAACGTCCTGACTTTC.

This clonotype has a count of ten or more. This rearrangement joins TRBV7-2 to TRBJ1-1; weak D call: TRBD1 (5 bases). Trimming cost V 4 bases and J 2 bases, with 11 bases left between them. This CDR3 contains 14 residues. Germline V lookup: CDR1 SGHTA, CDR2 FQGNSA. The CDR3 loop reads CASSYAGGNTEAFF. CDR3 DNA: TGTGCCAGCAGCTATGCCGGGGGAAACACTGAAGCTTTCTTT.

This chain uses TRBV9 with TRBJ2-1; 8 positions match TRBD2. The J segment lost 4 bases and the V segment lost 0 bases, leaving 6 bases of the junction unmatched. Germline assignment: CDR1 SGDLS and CDR2 YYNGEE. The CDR3 loop spans 16 amino acids. In DNA form, the CDR3 reads TGTGCCAGCAGCGTAGACCCGGGAGGGGGTTACAATGAGCAGTTCTTC. Amino acids: CASSVDPGGGYNEQFF.

The chain is built from TRBV27 and TRBJ2-2; D not certain. V was clipped by 6 bases and J by 3 bases, with 11 bases between them. CDR3 length: 14 residues. The germline CDR1 and CDR2 sequences are MNHEY and SMNVEV (reference sequence). CDR3 sequence (DNA): TGTGCCAGCAGCCTCTCCAAAGACACCGGGGAGCTGTTTTTT. Its protein is CASSLSKDTGELFF.

This clonotype was seen more than once but under ten times. The CDR3 coding sequence is TGTGCCAGCAGCCTCGAAGGGGCGAGTTATCGGATTTACAATGAGCAGTTCTTC. It yields the protein CASSLEGASYRIYNEQFF. The chain is built from TRBV7-2 and TRBJ2-1, with D perhaps matching TRBD1 (5 bases). The CDR3 is 18 residues long. V was clipped by 5 bases and J by 4 bases, with 24 bases between them. Per germline, CDR1 SGHTA and CDR2 FQGNSA.

This clonotype was found a few times. The chain is built from TRBV2 and TRBJ1-4; 9 bases are a match to TRBD1. After removal of 6 bases from V and 12 bases from J, the junction contained 14 bases not matched to a gene. This CDR3 is 15 amino acids long. Germline CDR1 is SNHLY and CDR2 is FYNNEI. Here the CDR3 reads CASRPRRTGAVELFF. The CDR3 nucleotides are TGTGCCAGCAGACCGCGGCGGACAGGGGCGGTGGAACTGTTTTTT.

This clonotype was seen more than once but under ten times. The chain is built from TRBV30 and TRBJ1-1, with D uncertain. The CDR3 length is 14 residues. In germline, CDR1 is GTSNPN, CDR2 SVGIG (reference sequence). The ends were cut back, 3 bases at V and 0 bases at J, with 11 bases in the middle. CDR3 sequence (DNA): TGTGCCTGGAGCGATACACTCATGAACACTGAAGCTTTCTTT. It is translated as CAWSDTLMNTEAFF.

The count of this clonotype is one. The V gene is TRBV5-6, the J gene TRBJ2-7; 9 bases fit TRBD2. V shed 4 bases and J 3 bases; nucleotides not matched to a gene: 5. Germline values: CDR1 SGHDT, CDR2 YYEEEE. The CDR3 is made up of 14 amino acids. The CDR3 sequence is CASSLPSGNYEQYF. The CDR3 region has the DNA TGTGCCAGCAGCCTCCCTAGCGGGAACTACGAGCAGTACTTC.

The chain couples TRBV24-1 to TRBJ2-1, with 7 bases matching TRBD1. This CDR3 is built from 15 residues. With 4 bases clipped from V and 1 base from J, the junction kept 3 bases outside the gene matches. CDR1 and CDR2 from the germline V gene are KGHDR and SFDVKD. For the CDR3, the DNA is TGTGCCACCAGTGACCGGGACAGATCCTACAATGAGCAGTTCTTC. Its translation: CATSDRDRSYNEQFF.

This clonotype has a count of ten or more. The CDR3 here is CAIAGTGADRDTQYF. As DNA, the CDR3 is TGTGCCATCGCAGGGACAGGGGCCGACCGAGATACGCAGTATTTT. The rearrangement uses TRBV28 and TRBJ2-3, with 10 nucleotides matching TRBD1. Germline-derived CDR1 and CDR2 are MDHEN and SYDVKM. J was trimmed by 5 bases and V by 10 bases; bases with no gene match: 12. The CDR3 contains 15 residues.

In its sample, this clonotype was seen once. The V gene is TRBV18, the J gene TRBJ2-1; TRBD2 is a possible D gene (5 bases). CDR1 is KGHSH, CDR2 LQKENI, per germline. The CDR3 covers 12 residues. V lost 5 bases and J lost 6, with 8 bases in between. This chain's CDR3 is CASSIRGNEQFF. CDR3 sequence (DNA): TGTGCCAGCTCAATCCGGGGCAATGAGCAGTTCTTC.

The chain recombines TRBV5-4 with TRBJ2-2; 10 bases line up with TRBD2. CDR1 is SGHNT, CDR2 YYREEE, per germline (reference sequence). The V gene end was trimmed by 4 bases and the J gene end by 5 bases; junction bases not matched to a gene: 14. CDR3 length: 18 residues. The CDR3 region has the DNA TGTGCCAGCAGCCCCTATGGGCTAGCGGGAGTTAGAACCGGGGAGCTGTTTTTT. This gives the protein CASSPYGLAGVRTGELFF.

This clonotype was detected a few times. This chain uses TRBV4-1 with TRBJ2-3, with TRBD2 as a possible D gene (6 bases). This CDR3 is built from 15 residues. CDR1 is MGHRA, CDR2 YSYEKL, per germline. Trimming stripped 1 base from V and 8 bases from J, with 16 bases between. CDR3 region: CASSQAGGTIGTQYF. CDR3 DNA sequence: TGCGCCAGCAGCCAAGCTGGCGGGACCATCGGTACGCAGTATTTT.

CDR3 protein: CATSRDHNVLFSSYEQYF. CDR3 bases: TGTGCCACCAGCAGAGATCATAACGTCCTATTTAGCTCCTACGAGCAGTACTTC. V usage is TRBV15 and J usage is TRBJ2-7; D not certain. V shed 0 bases and J shed 0 bases, with 18 bases lying between them. This CDR3 has 18 residues. Germline V gene sequence: CDR1 LNHNV, CDR2 YYDKDF (reference sequence).

The CDR3 sequence: CASSLALAGVGSGELFF. For the CDR3, the DNA is TGCGCCAGCAGCTTGGCCCTAGCGGGAGTAGGGTCCGGGGAGCTGTTTTTT. V usage is TRBV5-1 and J usage is TRBJ2-2; 10 bases map to TRBD2. The V gene's germline CDR1 is SGHRS and CDR2 YFSETQ. V lost 0 bases to trimming and J lost 6 bases; unmatched junction nucleotides: 8. This CDR3 is built from 17 residues.

The chain links TRBV12-3 or TRBV12-4 to TRBJ2-7; no definite D call. Trimming left V 1 base short and J 0 bases short, with 10 bases between. The CDR3 contains 15 residues. This CDR3 is CASSLDGRNSYEQYF. Written as DNA, the CDR3 is TGTGCCAGCAGTTTAGACGGCAGAAACTCCTACGAGCAGTACTTC.

This clonotype was detected many times. V is TRBV7-2 and J is TRBJ1-3; D might be TRBD1 (6 bases). Deletions cut 2 bases from V and 5 bases from J, with 16 bases between. Germline V gene lookup returns CDR1 SGHTA and CDR2 FQGNSA. CDR3 length: 16 residues. The CDR3 region is CASSLIRGGSRNTIYF. The CDR3 DNA reads as TGTGCCAGCAGCTTAATAAGAGGGGGGAGCAGAAACACCATATATTTT.

This clonotype appeared many times. J is TRBJ2-5 and V is TRBV7-9; 15 nucleotides line up with TRBD2. With 6 bases clipped from V and 4 bases from J, the junction kept 15 bases outside the gene matches. The CDR3 loop spans 19 amino acids. CDR1 and CDR2 from the germline V gene are SEHNR and FQNEAQ (reference sequence). DNA of the CDR3: TGTGCCAGCAGTTCGCCGGGACTAGCGGGAGGAACCTCTTTAGAGACCCAGTACTTC. This sequence encodes CASSSPGLAGGTSLETQYF.

This clonotype showed up just once. A read error is possible here, since a much larger clone lies one base away. This chain joins TRBV7-2 and TRBJ2-3; 7 bases map to TRBD2. Germline trimming cut 7 bases from V and 6 bases from J; bases unmatched to any gene: 10. The CDR3 sequence is 14 residues long. Germline V gene lookup returns CDR1 SGHTA and CDR2 FQGNSA. CDR3: CASNPLRERDTQYF. DNA of the CDR3: TGTGCCAGCAACCCCCTGCGGGAGAGGGATACGCAGTATTTT.

V usage is TRBV7-8 and J usage is TRBJ2-7, with 9 bases identical to TRBD1. Germline V CDR1 and CDR2: SGHVS, FQNEAQ. This CDR3 spans 14 amino acids. V dropped 5 bases and J dropped 4; count of bases not matched to a gene: 6. The CDR3 here is CASSLGTGYYEQYV. The CDR3 coding sequence is TGTGCCAGCAGCCTGGGGACAGGGTATTACGAGCAGTACGTC.